The 21 T cell receptor beta chains in this list originate from one sample, sequenced in a study of CD8 T cells in ankylosing spondylitis. TCRdb re-called the 5' RACE reads with MiXCR, one entry per CDR3 protein. The sample lists about 250,000 distinct CDR3 sequences, approximately 10% occurring once. Sequenced material: blood, either unsorted or a sorted T cell fraction (not recorded which). The source is a male donor with ankylosing spondylitis or in good health (not recorded which).

This clonotype was seen many times. CDR3 sequence (DNA): TGTGCCTGGAGTGTCGTCAGGGAGGGCGGGGAGCTGTTTTTT. This gives the protein CAWSVVREGGELFF. V gene TRBV30 combines with J gene TRBJ2-2; 7 bases line up with TRBD2. J gave up 7 bases and V 0 bases, and 5 bases lay outside the gene matches. The CDR3 loop spans 14 amino acids. Germline V gene sequence: CDR1 GTSNPN, CDR2 SVGIG (reference sequence).

There are many counts of this clonotype. The chain joins TRBV12-3 or TRBV12-4 to TRBJ2-1, with 8 bases matching TRBD1. There are 17 residues in the CDR3. Trimming cost V 2 bases and J 6 bases; bases outside gene matches: 12. The CDR3 sequence: CASSLRVGDRSGNEQFF. CDR3 coding DNA: TGTGCCAGCAGTTTAAGGGTTGGGGACAGGAGTGGCAATGAGCAGTTCTTC.

This clonotype has more than one count but fewer than ten. The chain joins TRBV30 to TRBJ2-1; 9 nucleotides line up with TRBD2. The CDR3 length is 15 residues. The ends lost 4 bases at V and 9 bases at J; junction bases unmatched: 13. CDR1 is GTSNPN, CDR2 SVGIG, per germline (reference sequence). The CDR3 sequence: CAWTFSGSDYVEQFF. The CDR3 DNA follows: TGTGCCTGGACCTTTAGCGGGAGTGATTACGTTGAGCAGTTCTTC.

This clonotype occurred a few times. The rearrangement links TRBV7-9 to TRBJ1-1; maybe TRBD1 (5 bases). Trimming removed 5 bases at V and 1 base at J, with 8 bases between. Germline loops: CDR1 SEHNR, CDR2 FQNEAQ (reference sequence). CDR3 length equals 13 residues. CDR3 DNA: TGTGCCAGCAGCATAAGGGGGAACACTGAAGCTTTCTTT. This encodes CASSIRGNTEAFF.

There are a few counts of this clonotype. The chain couples TRBV6-1 to TRBJ1-2, with 7 bases lining up with TRBD1. Trimming at V came to 4 bases and at J to 0 bases, leaving 8 bases not matched to a gene. The CDR3 has 16 residues. Germline V CDR1 and CDR2: MNHNS, SASEGT. CDR3 nucleotide sequence: TGTGCCAGCAGTGGCGGACAGGCCGTTTCTAACTATGGCTACACCTTC. This codes for CASSGGQAVSNYGYTF.

The gene calls are TRBV25-1 and TRBJ1-2; D call uncertain. Germline lookup yields CDR1 MGHDK and CDR2 SYGVNS. CDR3 length: 13 residues. Trimming stripped 4 bases from V and 8 bases from J, with 14 bases between. In DNA, the CDR3 is TGTGCCAGCAGTGGATCCCCCTGGGAGGGCTACACCTTC. Translating it yields CASSGSPWEGYTF.

V usage is TRBV7-9 and J usage is TRBJ1-4, with D possibly matching TRBD1 (5 bases). V shed 7 bases and J shed 0 bases, with 18 bases lying between them. The CDR3 runs 17 residues. Germline V CDR1 and CDR2: SEHNR, FQNEAQ (reference sequence). The CDR3 nucleotides read TGTGCCAGCACCCCAGGAGGGGAAGCGGCAACTAATGAAAAACTGTTTTTT. It codes for CASTPGGEAATNEKLFF.

This clonotype was detected ten times or more. The chain carries TRBV5-1 and TRBJ2-1; 7 bases fit TRBD2. The CDR3 covers 15 residues. Germline V gene sequence: CDR1 SGHRS, CDR2 YFSETQ. J lost 3 bases, V lost 0 bases, and 3 bases had no gene match. The CDR3 DNA sequence: TGCGCCAGCAGCTTGGAGGGCGGGGGCTACAATGAGCAGTTCTTC. It translates to CASSLEGGGYNEQFF.

This clonotype showed up many times. V is TRBV12-3 or TRBV12-4 and J is TRBJ1-2, with TRBD1 matching 8 bases. Trimming removed 4 bases from V and 0 bases from J; junction bases left unmatched: 4. The CDR3 sequence is 15 residues long. This CDR3 reads CASSSTDRANYGYTF. CDR3 sequence (DNA): TGTGCCAGCAGTTCCACGGACAGGGCTAACTATGGCTACACCTTC.

This clonotype showed up many times. The rearrangement joins TRBV3-1 to TRBJ2-2; the match to TRBD2 covers 7 bases. The V gene end was trimmed by 4 bases and the J gene end by 2 bases; junction bases not matched to a gene: 4. Germline CDR1 and CDR2: LGHDT and YNNKEL (reference sequence). The length of the CDR3 is 15 residues. The CDR3 region has the DNA TGTGCCAGCAGCCCGGGACTATCAAACACCGGGGAGCTGTTTTTT. Protein product: CASSPGLSNTGELFF.

This clonotype came up a few times. The rearrangement uses TRBV7-2 and TRBJ1-5, with D perhaps TRBD1 (6 bases). The germline CDR1 and CDR2 sequences are SGHTA and FQGNSA. Between the trimmed V and J ends, which lost 5 bases and 10 bases, there was a span of 21 bases. This CDR3 comprises 15 residues. For the CDR3, the DNA is TGTGCCAGCAGCGCAAGGGACACCATAGGGCGACCCCAGCATTTT. Protein: CASSARDTIGRPQHF.

This clonotype was found many times. The V gene is TRBV30, the J gene TRBJ1-2, with D perhaps TRBD1 (5 bases). This CDR3 is 12 amino acids long. Germline lookup yields CDR1 GTSNPN and CDR2 SVGIG (reference sequence). Deletions cut 1 base from V and 5 bases from J, with 8 bases between. CDR3 loop: CAWSEGAYGYTF. As DNA, the CDR3 is TGTGCCTGGAGTGAAGGGGCTTATGGCTACACCTTC.

There are many counts of this clonotype. This rearrangement joins TRBV3-1 to TRBJ1-1; 7 bases agree with TRBD1. After removal of 3 bases from V and 8 bases from J, the junction contained 3 bases not matched to a gene. The CDR3 spans 12 residues. From germline, CDR1 is LGHDT and CDR2 YNNKEL (reference sequence). The CDR3 coding sequence is TGTGCCAGCAGCCAGTCGACAGGGGAAGCTTTCTTT. This codes for CASSQSTGEAFF.

This clonotype was seen many times. This rearrangement joins TRBV5-6 to TRBJ1-5, with D possibly being TRBD1 (6 bases). This CDR3 region has 14 residues. V dropped 3 bases and J dropped 3 bases, with 10 bases sitting between them. CDR1 is SGHDT and CDR2 is YYEEEE in the germline V gene. The CDR3 sequence: CASSSGQHNQPQHF. The CDR3 region has the DNA TGTGCCAGCAGCTCCGGACAGCACAATCAGCCCCAGCATTTT.

This clonotype appeared many times. The chain carries TRBV27 and TRBJ2-3, with D perhaps TRBD1 (5 bases). Germline values: CDR1 MNHEY, CDR2 SMNVEV (reference sequence). V shed 1 base and J shed 4 bases, with 12 bases lying between them. This CDR3 is 15 amino acids long. The CDR3 loop reads CASSLYGRAPDTQYF. CDR3 bases: TGTGCCAGCAGTTTATATGGCAGGGCCCCAGATACGCAGTATTTT.

This clonotype has a count of ten or more. CDR3 DNA sequence: TGTGCCTGGAGTGTAGGGGGGAGCTCCTACAATGAGCAGTTCTTC. Its protein product is CAWSVGGSSYNEQFF. The genes are TRBV30 and TRBJ2-1; TRBD1 or TRBD2 may be the D gene (6 bases each). From germline, CDR1 is GTSNPN and CDR2 SVGIG (reference sequence). This CDR3 contains 15 residues. The ends were cut back, 0 bases at V and 0 bases at J, with 9 bases in the middle.

There are a few counts of this clonotype. This chain connects TRBV2 to TRBJ2-5, with TRBD1 matching over 7 bases. Germline V gene data show CDR1 as SNHLY and CDR2 as FYNNEI. V dropped 7 bases and J dropped 4; count of bases not matched to a gene: 6. The CDR3 totals 13 residues. CDR3 protein: CASNTGARETQYF. The CDR3 DNA reads as TGTGCCAGCAATACAGGGGCCCGAGAGACCCAGTACTTC.

CDR3 sequence: CASSQRQSGTNFGVFF. The CDR3 bases are TGTGCCAGCAGCCAACGACAGTCGGGCACCAATTTTGGGGTTTTCTTT. This chain joins TRBV3-1 and TRBJ1-1, with D maybe TRBD1 (5 bases). This CDR3 has 16 residues. V lost 2 bases and J 13 bases, leaving 26 bases between the germline ends. CDR1 and CDR2 (germline): LGHDT, YNNKEL (reference sequence). The full variable domain, in which reference TRBV3-1 and TRBJ1-1 provide the parts outside the CDR3, is DTAVSQTPKYLVTQMGNDKSIKCEQNLGHDTMYWYKQDSKKFLKIMFSYNNKELIINETVPNRFSPKSPDKAHLNLHINSLELGDSAVYFCASSQRQSGTNFGVFFGQGTRLTVV.

Regarding this clonotype: A much larger clone sits a single nucleotide away, making a read error possible. V usage is TRBV30 and J usage is TRBJ2-7, with D unclear. Germline CDR1 is GTSNPN and CDR2 is SVGIG (reference sequence). V lost 2 bases to trimming and J lost 2 bases, with 13 bases between them. The CDR3 has 14 residues. The CDR3 DNA reads TGTGCCTGGAGTTCTAGGGATGGGGCCTACGAGCAGTACTTC. This gives the protein CAWSSRDGAYEQYF.

In this sample, this clonotype turned up many times. The chain links TRBV3-1 to TRBJ2-1; 13 bases are shared with TRBD2. Germline assignment: CDR1 LGHDT and CDR2 YNNKEL (reference sequence). The V gene end was trimmed by 1 base and the J gene end by 7 bases; junction bases not matched to a gene: 7. This CDR3 has 17 residues. CDR3 nucleotides: TGTGCCAGCAGCCAAGGTCGGACTAGCGGGAGTAGAAATGAGCAGTTCTTC. Translation: CASSQGRTSGSRNEQFF.

The J gene is TRBJ1-5, the V gene TRBV30; D gene ambiguous. The CDR3 totals 16 residues. V shed 0 bases and J shed 2 bases, with 14 bases lying between them. Germline V gene data show CDR1 as GTSNPN and CDR2 as SVGIG (reference sequence). For the CDR3, the DNA is TGTGCCTGGAGTGTTTTCATGGCAAAGGGCAATCAGCCCCAGCATTTT. It is translated as CAWSVFMAKGNQPQHF.